Listed below are T cell receptor beta chains from one sample, sequenced in a study of beta chain features in type 1 diabetes. Here immunoSEQ multiplex PCR was the method, and the copy in TCRdb shows in-frame clones only, minus some. The sample carries approximately 160,000 clones, approximately 10% recorded once. Sample: central memory CD4+ T cells from blood. These receptors all come from a man aged 30 to 45 with type 1 diabetes. The CDR3 runs from the conserved cysteine through the conserved F or W. Each record gives: D gene, clone size, J gene, V gene, CDR3 DNA, CDR3 protein. A D gene is named only where the DNA matches it firmly. Size is omitted from some rows. Given values are once, few, many or a class for expanded clones.

>TRBD1|few|TRBJ2-1|TRBV28
TGTGCCAGCAGACTAGGGACAGTCCACAATGAGCAGTTCTTC
CASRLGTVHNEQFF
>TRBD1|few|TRBJ2-7|TRBV10-3
TGTGCCACCACGGACAGGGACGGCTACGAGCAGTACTTC
CATTDRDGYEQYF
>-|few|TRBJ2-2|TRBV4-1
TGCGCCAGCAGCCAAGATAAGGGGTCCGGGGAGCTGTTTTTT
CASSQDKGSGELFF
>-|many|TRBJ1-1|TRBV7-2
TGTGCCAGCAGCTTTGCAGTGAACACTGAAGCTTTCTTT
CASSFAVNTEAFF
>TRBD2|few|TRBJ2-1|TRBV9
TGTGCCAGCAGCCGAGGACTAGCGGGAGATGGGGTTGAGCAGTTCTTC
CASSRGLAGDGVEQFF
>-|few|TRBJ1-5|TRBV28
TGTGCCAGCAGTACCCGGAGCCCCAGGGAGCCCCAGCATTTT
CASSTRSPREPQHF
>TRBD2|few|TRBJ2-3|TRBV7-2
TGTGCCAGCAGCTTCCTAGCGGGGCCCCAAGATACGCAGTATTTT
CASSFLAGPQDTQYF
>-|few|TRBJ1-3|TRBV5-4
TGTGCCAGCAGCTTGGATCGGGGGAGCTCTGGAAACACCATATATTTT
CASSLDRGSSGNTIYF
>-|-|TRBJ2-6|TRBV29-1
TGCAGCGTTGCAACTTCTGGGGCCAACGTCCTGACTTTC
CSVATSGANVLTF
>-|few|TRBJ2-3|TRBV2
TGTGCCAGCCGGCAGGCCTCTAGCACAGATACGCAGTATTTT
CASRQASSTDTQYF
>TRBD2|-|TRBJ2-7|TRBV9
TGTGCCAGCAGCGTAGTATCTCCAGGACTAGCGGGAGGGTTCGAGCAGTACTTC
CASSVVSPGLAGGFEQYF
>-|-|TRBJ2-5|TRBV11-2
TGTGCCAGCAGCTTCCTACCCTTAGAGACCCAGTACTTC
CASSFLPLETQYF
>-|few|TRBJ1-4|TRBV4-3
TGCGCCAGCAGCCCTCGGGACAATCCTAATGAAAAACTGTTTTTT
CASSPRDNPNEKLFF
>-|-|TRBJ2-7|TRBV5-4
TGTGCCAGCAGCTTGGGAGGTCCTAGAGGCGAGCAGTACTTC
CASSLGGPRGEQYF
>TRBD1|-|TRBJ1-1|TRBV11-2
TGTGCCAGCAGTTGGGGGACAGGGAACACTGAAGCTTTCTTT
CASSWGTGNTEAFF
>-|-|TRBJ1-1|TRBV6-1
TGTGCCAGCAGTGGGCAGGGTCTGGGGACTGAAGCTTTCTTT
CASSGQGLGTEAFF
>-|-|TRBJ2-2|TRBV19
TGTGCCAGTAGCGAAACGGGTAGTTACACCGGGGAGCTGTTTTTT
CASSETGSYTGELFF
>-|-|TRBJ1-2|TRBV15
TGTGCCACCAGCAGAGACAGGGGCCGACCCGGGAACTATGGCTACACCTTC
CATSRDRGRPGNYGYTF
>TRBD1|few|TRBJ1-1|TRBV7-8
TGTGCCAGCAGCTTAACAGGGGACACTGAAGCTTTCTTT
CASSLTGDTEAFF
>-|few|TRBJ1-4|TRBV11-2
TGTGCCAGCAACCGAGGGACCCACGGGGGTGAAAAACTGTTTTTT
CASNRGTHGGEKLFF
>-|-|TRBJ1-1|TRBV4-2
TGTGCCAGCAGCCGGGGCGGCGACACTGAAGCTTTCTTT
CASSRGGDTEAFF
>-|-|TRBJ2-7|TRBV5-1
TGCGCCAGCAGCCCCGGGGAGAGGGGGGGCTCCTACGAGCAGTACTTC
CASSPGERGGSYEQYF
>TRBD1|-|TRBJ2-7|TRBV6-1
TGTGCCAGCAGTCGGGACAGTCGGGCAGACGAGCAGTACTTC
CASSRDSRADEQYF
>-|many|TRBJ2-3|TRBV5-1
TGCGCCAGCAGCTCGTCCCCTACAGATACGCAGTATTTT
CASSSSPTDTQYF
>TRBD1|-|TRBJ2-7|TRBV11-2
TGTGCCAGCAGCTCCCCGGACAGGGAAGACTACGAGCAGTACTTC
CASSSPDREDYEQYF
>-|-|TRBJ2-5|TRBV18
TGTGCCAGCTCACCCGGCAGGGCTCAAGAGACCCAGTACTTC
CASSPGRAQETQYF
>TRBD2|few|TRBJ2-5|TRBV5-4
TGTGCCAGCAGCTTTAAGCGGGAGGGCCCAGGGACCCAGTACTTC
CASSFKREGPGTQYF
>TRBD1|few|TRBJ2-7|TRBV4-3
TGCGCCAGCAGCCCTCGGACAGGGGGCTACGAGCAGTACTTC
CASSPRTGGYEQYF